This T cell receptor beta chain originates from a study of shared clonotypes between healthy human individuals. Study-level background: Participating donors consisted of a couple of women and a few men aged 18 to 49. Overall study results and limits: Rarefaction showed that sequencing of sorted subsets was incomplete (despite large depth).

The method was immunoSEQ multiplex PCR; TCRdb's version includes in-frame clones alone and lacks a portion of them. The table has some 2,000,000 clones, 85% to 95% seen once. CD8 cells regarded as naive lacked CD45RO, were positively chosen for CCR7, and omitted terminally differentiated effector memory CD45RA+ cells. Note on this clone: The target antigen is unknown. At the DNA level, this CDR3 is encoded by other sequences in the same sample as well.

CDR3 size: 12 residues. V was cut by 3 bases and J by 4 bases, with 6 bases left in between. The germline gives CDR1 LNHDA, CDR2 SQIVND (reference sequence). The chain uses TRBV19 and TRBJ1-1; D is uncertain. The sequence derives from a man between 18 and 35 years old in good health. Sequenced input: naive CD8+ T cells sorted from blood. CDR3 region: CASSMRGTEAFF. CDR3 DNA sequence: TGTGCCAGTAGTATGCGGGGCACTGAAGCTTTCTTT.